This entry lists 14 T cell receptor beta chains sequenced from one sample in a study of T cell repertoires in cytomegalovirus infection. These receptors are not linked to any known antigen. MiXCR, run by TCRdb on the reads, gives a single entry per CDR3 protein. The table records approximately 500,000 distinct CDR3 sequences, roughly 34% of them present only once. The source material was cultured PBMCs, sampled from culture after CMV antigen stimulation. The receptors were sampled from a human donor in good health (CMV status not recorded). Some clones in this sample may be carry-over from other donors' samples.

The table lists this clonotype with a few counts. The chain uses TRBV2 and TRBJ2-5; 13 bases fit TRBD2. Trimming at V came to 5 bases and at J to 0 bases, leaving 3 bases not matched to a gene. This CDR3 spans 16 amino acids. Germline CDR1 SNHLY, CDR2 FYNNEI. CDR3: CASSRGTSGNQETQYF. CDR3 bases: TGTGCCAGCAGTAGGGGGACTAGCGGGAACCAAGAGACCCAGTACTTC.

The chain recombines TRBV28 with TRBJ1-2; D call uncertain. Trimming took 8 bases from V and 8 from J, leaving 18 bases between them. The germline gives CDR1 MDHEN, CDR2 SYDVKM. The CDR3 loop spans 13 amino acids. As DNA, the CDR3 is TGTGCCAGCGGCCTCGCGGGAAGGGCGGGCTACACCTTC. Translation gives CASGLAGRAGYTF.

The chain employs TRBV7-2 and TRBJ2-7; TRBD2 matches at 9 bases. J was trimmed by 5 bases and V by 1 base; bases with no gene match: 3. Germline CDR1 is SGHTA and CDR2 is FQGNSA. The CDR3 is 14 amino acids. CDR3 in DNA: TGTGCCAGCAGCTTAGTTGGGACTAGCAACGAGCAGTACTTC. Translating it yields CASSLVGTSNEQYF.

This clonotype has more than one count but fewer than ten. The V gene is TRBV29-1, the J gene TRBJ2-7, with a weak D call TRBD1 (6 bases). Trimming cost V 7 bases and J 3 bases, with 16 bases left between them. Looked up from germline, CDR1 is SQVTM and CDR2 is ANQGSEA. This CDR3 has 13 residues. CDR3 amino acids: CSAYTGSHYEQYV. The CDR3 DNA sequence: TGCAGCGCATATACAGGGTCCCACTACGAGCAGTACGTC.

This clonotype was counted at least ten times. The V and J genes are TRBV6-2 or TRBV6-3 and TRBJ2-1; D not resolved. Trimming removed 0 bases from V and 6 bases from J, with 9 bases in between. The V gene's germline CDR1 is MNHEY and CDR2 SVGEGT. The CDR3 runs 14 residues. The CDR3 bases are TGTGCCAGCAGTTACTCGACCGACGCCAATGAGCAGTTCTTC. The encoded protein is CASSYSTDANEQFF.

This clonotype was seen just once. The chain carries TRBV14 and TRBJ2-1, with 13 bases that match TRBD2. The CDR3 spans 20 residues. The V gene's germline CDR1 is SGHDN and CDR2 FVKESK. J lost 0 bases, V lost 4 bases, and 12 bases had no gene match. CDR3 sequence reads: CASSLTMGLAGFSSYNEQFF. The CDR3 DNA follows: TGTGCCAGCAGCCTCACGATGGGACTAGCGGGATTCAGCTCCTACAATGAGCAGTTCTTC. The full variable domain, its missing parts supplied by reference TRBV14 and TRBJ2-1, is EAGVTQFPSHSVIEKGQTVTLRCDPISGHDNLYWYRRVMGKEIKFLLHFVKESKQDESGMPNNRFLAERTGGTYSTLKVQPAELEDSGVYFCASSLTMGLAGFSSYNEQFFGPGTRLTVL.

There are a few counts of this clonotype. This rearrangement joins TRBV7-8 to TRBJ2-1; D remains ambiguous. This CDR3 is built from 11 residues. The germline V gene encodes CDR1 SGHVS and CDR2 FQNEAQ. The V end was cut by 6 bases, the J end by 7 bases, with 7 bases between. In DNA form, the CDR3 reads TGTGCCAGCAGACTAAAGAATGAGCAGTTCTTC. Amino acids: CASRLKNEQFF. The complete variable domain, with remaining parts taken from reference TRBV7-8 and TRBJ2-1, reads GAGVSQSPRYKVAKRGQDVALRCDPISGHVSLFWYQQALGQGPEFLTYFQNEAQLDKSGLPSDRFFAERPEGSVSTLKIQRTQQEDSAVYLCASRLKNEQFFGPGTRLTVL.

CDR3 sequence: CASSEDRAYEQYF. CDR3 DNA: TGTGCCAGCAGCGAGGACAGGGCCTACGAGCAGTACTTC. The rearrangement uses TRBV7-6 and TRBJ2-7; TRBD1 matches 8 bases. The V and J ends lost 5 bases and 2 bases, in that order; junction bases with no gene match: 2. This CDR3 is built from 13 residues. The germline CDR1 and CDR2 sequences are SGHVS and FNYEAQ. The full variable domain, completed using reference TRBV7-6 and TRBJ2-7, is GAGVSQSPRYKVTKRGQDVALRCDPISGHVSLYWYRQALGQGPEFLTYFNYEAQQDKSGLPNDRFSAERPEGSISTLTIQRTEQRDSAMYRCASSEDRAYEQYFGPGTRLTVT.

This sequence joins TRBV12-3 or TRBV12-4 and TRBJ2-7, with unresolved D. This CDR3 has 14 residues. V was pared by 0 bases and J by 4 bases, with 10 bases between. As DNA, the CDR3 is TGTGCCAGCAGTTTAGCGTCCCGGAAATACGAGCAGTACTTC. Translation: CASSLASRKYEQYF.

There are a few counts of this clonotype. This chain connects TRBV6-5 to TRBJ2-3; D is possibly TRBD2 (6 bases). Germline V lookup: CDR1 MNHEY, CDR2 SVGAGI. This CDR3 is 15 amino acids long. Trimming shortened V by 5 bases and J by 2 bases, and 14 bases separated the two germline ends. In DNA, the CDR3 is TGTGCCAGCAGTCGGTTAGCGGCAGCCACAGATACGCAGTATTTT. It translates to CASSRLAAATDTQYF.

The chain is built from TRBV29-1 and TRBJ1-4, with 8 bases lining up with TRBD1. Germline trimming cut 7 bases from V and 8 bases from J; bases unmatched to any gene: 15. The CDR3 sequence is 15 residues long. CDR1 is SQVTM, CDR2 ANQGSEA, per germline. CDR3 sequence: CSGGTGGGESEKLFF. DNA for the CDR3: TGCAGCGGGGGAACAGGGGGTGGGGAGTCCGAAAAACTGTTTTTT. The full variable domain, rest sourced from reference TRBV29-1 and TRBJ1-4, is SAVISQKPSRDICQRGTSLTIQCQVDSQVTMMFWYRQQPGQSLTLIATANQGSEATYESGFVIDKFPISRPNLTFSTLTVSNMSPEDSSIYLCSGGTGGGESEKLFFGSGTQLSVL.

This clonotype appeared a few times. The chain employs TRBV14 and TRBJ2-7, with D perhaps TRBD2 (5 bases). There are 15 residues in the CDR3. Germline CDR1 SGHDN, CDR2 FVKESK. V was clipped by 3 bases and J by 10 bases, with 22 bases between them. CDR3 nucleotides: TGTGCCAGCAGCCACATTAACGATGAGGCGAGCGGACAGTACTTC. It codes for CASSHINDEASGQYF.

The rearrangement joins TRBV24-1 to TRBJ2-3; 8 bases are shared with TRBD2. The V gene end was trimmed by 3 bases and the J gene end by 1 base; junction bases not matched to a gene: 2. The CDR3 sequence is 15 residues long. Germline-derived CDR1 and CDR2 are KGHDR and SFDVKD. The CDR3 nucleotides read TGTGCCACCAGTGATGTTAGCGGGGGCACAGATACGCAGTATTTT. Protein sequence: CATSDVSGGTDTQYF.

The rearrangement links TRBV19 to TRBJ2-4; 7 nucleotides match TRBD1. Unmatched junction bases numbered 7, after V lost 5 bases and J lost 3 bases. The CDR3 sequence is 15 residues long. From germline, CDR1 is LNHDA and CDR2 SQIVND (reference sequence). In nucleotides, the CDR3 is TGTGCCAGTAGTGGTCGGACAGGCGGCAAAAACATTCAGTACTTC. It specifies CASSGRTGGKNIQYF.